This T cell receptor beta chain was recovered during a study of blood T cell repertoires in COVID-19. From germline, CDR1 is LNHDA and CDR2 SQIVND (reference sequence). V was cut by 4 bases and J by 4 bases, with 11 bases left in between. This CDR3 has 14 amino acids. The assay was immunoSEQ multiplex PCR, and TCRdb's table has in-frame clones only and misses some. Of roughly 150,000 clones listed, about 80% are singletons. The clonotype originates from a woman between 65 and 79 years old in a cohort exposed to, infected with or recovered from COVID-19 (not recorded which). The specimen was PBMCs or T cells enriched from blood (not recorded which). The rearrangement uses TRBV19 and TRBJ1-3; possibly TRBD1 for D (6 bases). The CDR3 spells CASSTGAAGNTIYF. The CDR3, as DNA: TGTGCCAGTAGTACAGGGGCCGCCGGAAACACCATATATTTT.